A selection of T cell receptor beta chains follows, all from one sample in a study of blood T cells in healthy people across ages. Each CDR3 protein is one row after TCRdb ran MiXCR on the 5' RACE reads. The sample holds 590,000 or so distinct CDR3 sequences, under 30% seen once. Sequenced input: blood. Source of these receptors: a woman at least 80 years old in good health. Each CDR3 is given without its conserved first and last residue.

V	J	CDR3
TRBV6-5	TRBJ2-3	ASSYGNRWIVRGRTDTQY
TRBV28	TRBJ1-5	ASSPMGVRGQPQH
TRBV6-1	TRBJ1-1	ASSRRATANTEAF
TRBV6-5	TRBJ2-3	ASSLSPPDNTDTQY
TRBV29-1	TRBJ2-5	SVVVTGETQY
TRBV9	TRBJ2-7	ASSATGLREQY
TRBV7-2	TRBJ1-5	ASSLAGISNQPQH
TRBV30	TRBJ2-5	AWSRLNQETQY
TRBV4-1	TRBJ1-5	ASSQDSDSRNPQH
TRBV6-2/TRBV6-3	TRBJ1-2	ASSYGTLYGYT
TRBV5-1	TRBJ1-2	ASSLEGEYGYT
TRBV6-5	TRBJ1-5	ASSRTGNQPQH
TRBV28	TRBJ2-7	ASGGQRYEQY
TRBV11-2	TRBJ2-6	ASTEQSSGANVRT
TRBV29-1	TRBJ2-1	SVGPPTSGRAGYEQF
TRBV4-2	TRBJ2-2	ASSQESASGNLNTGELF
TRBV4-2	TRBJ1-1	ASSQGQTMNTEAF
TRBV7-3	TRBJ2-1	ASSSQGRYNEQF
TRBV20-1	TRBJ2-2	SARSATGELF
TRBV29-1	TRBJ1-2	SVETNYGYT
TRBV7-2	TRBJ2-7	ASSLAAGVPYEQY
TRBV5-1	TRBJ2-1	ASSLGGGGSYEQF